The present T cell receptor beta chain was sequenced within a study of blood T cell dynamics during melanoma immunotherapy. Time point reported: pre-treatment baseline. Generated by immunoSEQ multiplex PCR, the TCRdb table keeps only in-frame clones and is missing some. The table lists 15,000 or so clones, 84% of them singletons. Here the sequenced sample was blood, taken from a patient treated with checkpoint blockade. This TCR came from a human donor with melanoma.

The chain's CDR3 is CASSLGASGAQETQYF. Written as DNA, the CDR3 is TGTGCCAGCAGCTTAGGGGCTAGCGGGGCTCAAGAGACCCAGTACTTC. V gene TRBV7-7 combines with J gene TRBJ2-5, with 9 bases fitting TRBD2. CDR1 and CDR2 from the germline V gene are SSHAT and FNYEAQ (reference sequence). CDR3 size: 16 residues. The J segment lost 2 bases and the V segment lost 1 base, leaving 5 bases of the junction unmatched.